This T cell receptor beta chain is drawn from a study of blood T cell repertoires in COVID-19. As for the study in general: Acute-phase and convalescent COVID-19 samples originated in the United States, Italy and Spain.

Authors' methods: Nucleated cell counts were estimated from reference gene primer amplification. Libraries were prepared by immunoSEQ multiplex PCR; TCRdb keeps only in-frame clonotypes and omits some of them. That table gives V, J and clone size, and the DNA gave D and trimming. The data contain some 95,000 clones, 80% of them singletons. Germline CDR1 reads LNHDA; CDR2 reads SQIVND (reference sequence). This CDR3 region has 13 residues. V shed 7 bases and J shed 4 bases, with 14 bases lying between them. Sample: peripheral blood. The sequence derives from a middle-aged man who had recovered from COVID-19. V is TRBV19 and J is TRBJ2-7; D perhaps matches TRBD1 (6 bases). CDR3 in DNA: TGTGCCAGTAATGCAGGGGATGAATACGAGCAGTACTTC. Its protein product is CASNAGDEYEQYF.